This entry lists 16 T cell receptor beta chains sequenced from one sample in a study of T-cell reconstitution after alpha-beta-depleted transplantation in children. Preparation of the TCRbeta library was carried out with unique molecular identifiers. One entry per CDR3 protein results from TCRdb running MiXCR on the PCR reads. The table lists over 45,000 distinct CDR3 sequences, less than 6% of them singletons. The sequenced sample was PBMCs, mostly from graft donor cells, obtained 60 days after TCRalphabeta/CD19-depleted stem cell transplant. All receptors come from a female patient aged 2-10 years who had a stem cell transplant for aplastic anemia, so the T cells may come from the graft donor.

This clonotype turned up a few times. V and J are TRBV24-1 and TRBJ2-7; 8 positions agree with TRBD1. The germline V gene encodes CDR1 KGHDR and CDR2 SFDVKD. V gave up 2 bases and J gave up 6 bases; unmatched junction bases: 11. The CDR3 contains 16 residues. The CDR3 DNA follows: TGTGCCACCAGTGATTCCTCAGGGGGCTTACTTGGCGAGCAGTACTTC. The encoded protein is CATSDSSGGLLGEQYF.

Many counts were recorded for this clonotype. The V gene is TRBV10-3, the J gene TRBJ2-1; 10 bases agree with TRBD1. Germline lookup yields CDR1 ENHRY and CDR2 SYGVKD. V dropped 6 bases and J dropped 4; count of bases not matched to a gene: 3. The CDR3 has 14 residues. CDR3 in DNA: TGTGCCATCAGCAGGGGACAGGGGTACAATGAGCAGTTCTTC. Encoded protein: CAISRGQGYNEQFF.

This clonotype appeared many times. V usage is TRBV7-6 and J usage is TRBJ2-6; D uncertain. Trimming took off 2 bases at V and 0 bases at J, with 5 bases between the two ends. The germline gives CDR1 SGHVS, CDR2 FNYEAQ. This CDR3 has 15 amino acids. CDR3 region: CASSLTSSGANVLTF. The CDR3, as DNA: TGTGCCAGCAGCTTAACCTCCTCTGGGGCCAACGTCCTGACTTTC.

This clonotype was found a few times. The rearrangement links TRBV3-1 to TRBJ1-2, with no clear D. V gave up 4 bases and J gave up 4 bases, with 13 bases separating them. This CDR3 is built from 14 residues. Germline-derived CDR1 and CDR2 are LGHDT and YNNKEL (reference sequence). The CDR3 sequence: CASSPPGGLYGYTF. In DNA form, the CDR3 reads TGTGCCAGCAGCCCGCCCGGCGGTCTCTATGGCTACACCTTC. The whole variable domain, filled in from reference TRBV3-1 and TRBJ1-2, reads DTAVSQTPKYLVTQMGNDKSIKCEQNLGHDTMYWYKQDSKKFLKIMFSYNNKELIINETVPNRFSPKSPDKAHLNLHINSLELGDSAVYFCASSPPGGLYGYTFGSGTRLTVV.

This clonotype was found many times. This rearrangement joins TRBV10-3 to TRBJ2-7, with D uncertain. Germline V lookup: CDR1 ENHRY, CDR2 SYGVKD. The length of the CDR3 is 12 residues. Trimming shortened V by 5 bases and J by 6 bases, and 11 bases separated the two germline ends. CDR3 bases: TGTGCCATCAGTCCCCTGGCAGGCGAGCAGTACTTC. Translating gives CAISPLAGEQYF.

This clonotype was seen repeatedly, ten times or more. The gene calls are TRBV20-1 and TRBJ2-1; 11 nucleotides align to TRBD2. Germline V lookup: CDR1 DFQATT, CDR2 SNEGSKA (reference sequence). This CDR3 has 14 amino acids. V was pared by 3 bases and J by 4 bases, with 2 bases of the junction left unmatched. CDR3 residues: CSASSSGGYNEQFF. CDR3 DNA: TGCAGTGCTAGTTCTAGCGGGGGGTACAATGAGCAGTTCTTC.

This clonotype has ten or more counts. In DNA, the CDR3 is TGCAGTGCTAGTCATGAGCGGTCGCTTCGAGGCACAGATACGCAGTATTTT. Translating gives CSASHERSLRGTDTQYF. The chain recombines TRBV20-1 with TRBJ2-3; perhaps TRBD2 as D (5 bases). Germline CDR1 is DFQATT and CDR2 is SNEGSKA (reference sequence). The V end was cut by 3 bases, the J end by 1 base, with 20 bases between. The CDR3 covers 17 residues.

This clonotype was detected many times. V and J are TRBV28 and TRBJ1-3; D gene unclear. Germline V gene sequence: CDR1 MDHEN, CDR2 SYDVKM. Trimming took off 6 bases at V and 0 bases at J, with 12 bases between the two ends. This CDR3 region has 15 residues. The CDR3: CASSPYRFSGNTIYF. DNA for the CDR3: TGTGCCAGCAGCCCGTATCGCTTCTCTGGAAACACCATATATTTT.

This clonotype has at least ten counts. V is TRBV6-5 and J is TRBJ2-1; TRBD2 might be the D (6 bases). The ends were cut back, 5 bases at V and 0 bases at J, with 11 bases in the middle. Germline V gene data show CDR1 as MNHEY and CDR2 as SVGAGI. CDR3 length: 15 amino acids. CDR3 sequence (DNA): TGTGCCAGCAGTCTTAGCGGACTCTCCTACAATGAGCAGTTCTTC. Translated: CASSLSGLSYNEQFF.

This sequence joins TRBV6-2 or TRBV6-3 and TRBJ2-5; 9 positions match TRBD2. The germline CDR1 and CDR2 sequences are MNHEY and SVGEGT. V was clipped by 0 bases and J by 5 bases; unmatched bases: 4. CDR3 length equals 15 residues. Here the CDR3 reads CASSYSSSGSETQYF. Written as DNA, the CDR3 is TGTGCCAGCAGTTACTCGAGTAGCGGGAGCGAGACCCAGTACTTC.

With regard to this clonotype: A read error may account for a junction end that differs from germline. The genes are TRBV2 and TRBJ2-3; 7 bases fit TRBD1. This CDR3 contains 14 residues. Germline V lookup: CDR1 SNHLY, CDR2 FYNNEI. CDR3 nucleotide sequence: TGTGCCAGCAGTGTGACAGGGAAGACAGATGCGCAGTATTTT. It specifies CASSVTGKTDAQYF.

In the case of this clonotype: A much bigger clone sits one base away, suggesting this may be a read error. J is TRBJ2-3 and V is TRBV28; D is unresolved. This CDR3 comprises 15 residues. The germline CDR1 and CDR2 sequences are MDHEN and SYDVKM. CDR3 protein: CAGSLLASGTDTQYF. CDR3 nucleotide sequence: TGTGCCGGCAGTTTACTCGCTTCCGGTACAGATACGCAGTATTTT.

This clonotype was found many times. V gene TRBV7-2 combines with J gene TRBJ1-4; tentatively, D is TRBD1 (5 bases). CDR3 length: 15 amino acids. In germline, CDR1 is SGHTA, CDR2 FQGNSA. V lost 5 bases and J lost 10, with 20 bases in between. The CDR3 spells CASSLYRGPRGKLFF. The CDR3 DNA follows: TGTGCCAGCAGCCTGTATAGGGGCCCTCGGGGAAAACTGTTTTTT.

This clonotype was observed at least ten times. V and J are TRBV3-1 and TRBJ2-5, with D possibly matching TRBD1 (5 bases). V lost 0 bases, J lost 5 bases, and 13 bases lay in between. Germline CDR1 is LGHDT and CDR2 is YNNKEL (reference sequence). The CDR3 length is 15 residues. The CDR3 sequence: CASSQDRKGWETQYF. CDR3 bases: TGTGCCAGCAGCCAAGATCGGAAGGGGTGGGAGACCCAGTACTTC.

This clonotype was seen at least ten times. The V and J genes are TRBV27 and TRBJ2-3; TRBD2 matches at 11 bases. Germline V lookup: CDR1 MNHEY, CDR2 SMNVEV (reference sequence). The CDR3 spans 15 residues. Trimming took 6 bases from V and 0 from J; bases not matched to a gene: 2. The CDR3 spells CASSRLAGSTDTQYF. CDR3 sequence (DNA): TGTGCCAGCAGCCGACTAGCGGGGAGCACAGATACGCAGTATTTT.

This clonotype was recorded many times. The rearrangement joins TRBV9 to TRBJ2-1; possibly TRBD2 for D (6 bases). The CDR3 runs to 15 residues. Trimming left V 0 bases short and J 0 bases short, with 7 bases between. Germline CDR1 reads SGDLS; CDR2 reads YYNGEE. The CDR3 DNA reads as TGTGCCAGCAGCGTAGGACTAGGCTCCTACAATGAGCAGTTCTTC. It encodes CASSVGLGSYNEQFF.